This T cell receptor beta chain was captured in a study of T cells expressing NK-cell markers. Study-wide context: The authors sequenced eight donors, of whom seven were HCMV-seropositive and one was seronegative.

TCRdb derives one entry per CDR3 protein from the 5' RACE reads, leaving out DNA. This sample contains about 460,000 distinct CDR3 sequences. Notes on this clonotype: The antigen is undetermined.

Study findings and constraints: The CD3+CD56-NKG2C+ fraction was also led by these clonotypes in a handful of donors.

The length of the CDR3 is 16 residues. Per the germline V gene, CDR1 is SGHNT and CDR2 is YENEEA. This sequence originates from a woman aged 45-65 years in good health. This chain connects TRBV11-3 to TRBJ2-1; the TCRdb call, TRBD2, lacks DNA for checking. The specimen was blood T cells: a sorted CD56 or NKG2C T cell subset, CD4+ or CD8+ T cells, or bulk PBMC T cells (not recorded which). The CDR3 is CASSLEGTSGRYEQFF.